This entry is about one T cell receptor beta chain. There is no known antigen for this receptor. No clone much larger than this one lies a single base away; base qualities are absent. The sample comes from a study of blood T cell repertoires in COVID-19 (dated by TCRdb to 2020 to 2022). Study-wide context: The collaborator samples originated in the United States, Italy and Spain and spanned the acute and convalescent phases of COVID-19. The repertoires were released in a freely available public database meant as a resource for research on the immune response to SARS-CoV-2. The prospective study material was composed of cDNA or gDNA derived from T cells, B-cell-depleted T cells, or PBMCs. Nearly every sample came with metadata listing a de-identified subject ID, COVID-19 status, age in years and sex. HLA class I and class II types, where available, came from metadata supplied by the sample provider rather than from assay-based typing. Subjects who had been exposed to COVID-19, were actively infected with it, or had recovered from it provided the deeply sampled blood TCRbeta repertoires that made up the dataset. The samples were drawn from the first 160 participants of the ongoing ImmuneRACE study and from over 950 subjects provided by 6 global collaborators. What the study reported, not specific to this receptor: The quantity of clinical and demographic metadata differed by source and by participant and was supplied without curation.

Participants in the prospective study were aged roughly 18 to 100 years, lived in some 24 United States geographic areas, and enrolled through a virtual design. To assign participants to cohorts, the prospective study relied on clinical history that participants themselves reported in a screening survey and a study questionnaire. Recovered participants in ImmuneRACE Cohort 3 were defined as having two consecutive negative NP/OP PCR tests, clearance from a healthcare professional, or resolution of symptoms. In the prospective study, whole blood, serum and a nasopharyngeal or oropharyngeal swab were collected from each participant by mobile phlebotomists. Over a roughly 2-month period, participants in the prospective study had the option of providing additional blood draws and questionnaires. Prospective study blood samples were shipped either frozen or at room temperature before DNA extraction.

Via the germline V gene, CDR1 is SNHLY and CDR2 FYNNEI. Its CDR3 holds 14 amino acids, cysteine through phenylalanine. The read is trimmed to its CDR3 DNA, 42 bases read in frame from base 1. The junction shows trimming of 4 bases on V and 4 bases on J, plus 11 bases between the germline ends. TCRbeta CDR3 regions were amplified from genomic DNA using the immunoSEQ Assay, a bias-controlled multiplex PCR. Regarding the original processing steps: The number of nucleated cells in each sample was estimated from the amplification of reference gene primers within the assay. Sequence reads were collapsed and filtered to measure the absolute abundance of every unique TCRbeta CDR3 rearrangement. For each sample, productive Simpson clonality was calculated by taking the square root of Simpson's diversity index across productive rearrangements. This is the immuneACCESS table as TCRdb keeps it, with only in-frame sequences that have V and J called. A part of the clones is gone; compared with another copy, unresolved V genes explain less than half, and the rest is unexplained. V and J calls and clone size are as listed in that table; D and trimming were resolved from the DNA. Across this sample there are around 290,000 clones, with about nine tenths seen only once. 1.7% of the sample is in the top ten clones.

The chain uses TRBV2 and TRBJ1-3, with no confident D gene call. The material sequenced was PBMCs or T cells enriched from blood (not recorded which). The origin of this receptor is a woman in her 40s who had recovered from COVID-19. The DNA reads TGTGCCAGCAGTGCATCCCTACCGGGAAACACCATATATTTT. Its product reads: CASSASLPGNTIYF.